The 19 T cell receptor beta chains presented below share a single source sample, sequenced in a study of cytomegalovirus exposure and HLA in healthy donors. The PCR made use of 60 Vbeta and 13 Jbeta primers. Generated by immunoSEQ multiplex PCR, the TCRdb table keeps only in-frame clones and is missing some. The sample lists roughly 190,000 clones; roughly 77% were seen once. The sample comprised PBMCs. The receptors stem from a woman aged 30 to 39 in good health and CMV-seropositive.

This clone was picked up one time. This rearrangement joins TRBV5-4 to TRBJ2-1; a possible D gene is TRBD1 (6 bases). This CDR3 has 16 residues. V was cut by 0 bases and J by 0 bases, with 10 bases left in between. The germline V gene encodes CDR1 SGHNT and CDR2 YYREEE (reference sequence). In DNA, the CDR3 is TGTGCCAGCAGCTTGGGGGGGCGGAGCTCCTACAATGAGCAGTTCTTC. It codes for CASSLGGRSSYNEQFF.

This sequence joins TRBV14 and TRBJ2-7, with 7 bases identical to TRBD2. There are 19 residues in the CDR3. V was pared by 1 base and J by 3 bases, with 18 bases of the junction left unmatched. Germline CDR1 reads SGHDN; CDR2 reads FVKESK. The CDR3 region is CASSQGLIPIGQRDYEQYF. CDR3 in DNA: TGTGCCAGCAGCCAAGGACTTATACCAATCGGGCAGCGGGACTACGAGCAGTACTTC.

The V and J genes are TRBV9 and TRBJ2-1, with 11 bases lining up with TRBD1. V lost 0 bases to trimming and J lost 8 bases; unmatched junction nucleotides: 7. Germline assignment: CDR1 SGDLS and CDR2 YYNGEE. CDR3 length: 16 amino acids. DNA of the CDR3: TGTGCCAGCAGCGTAGAGTCGGGACAGGGGGTTGATGAGCAGTTCTTC. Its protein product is CASSVESGQGVDEQFF. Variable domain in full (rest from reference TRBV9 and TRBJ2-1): DSGVTQTPKHLITATGQRVTLRCSPRSGDLSVYWYQQSLDQGLQFLIQYYNGEERAKGNILERFSAQQFPDLHSELNLSSLELGDSALYFCASSVESGQGVDEQFFGPGTRLTVL.

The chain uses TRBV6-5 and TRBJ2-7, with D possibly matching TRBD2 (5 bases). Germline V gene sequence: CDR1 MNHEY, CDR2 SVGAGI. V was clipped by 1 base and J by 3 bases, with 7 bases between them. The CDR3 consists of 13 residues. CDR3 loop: CASSYYGVYEQYF. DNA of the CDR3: TGTGCCAGCAGTTACTACGGGGTCTACGAGCAGTACTTC.

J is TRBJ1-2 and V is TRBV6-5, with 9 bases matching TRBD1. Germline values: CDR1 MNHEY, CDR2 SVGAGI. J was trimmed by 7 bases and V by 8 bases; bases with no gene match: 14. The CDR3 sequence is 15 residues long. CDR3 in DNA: TGTGCCAGCTCTGAAGGGACAGGGTCTTATTGTGGCTACACCTTC. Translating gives CASSEGTGSYCGYTF.

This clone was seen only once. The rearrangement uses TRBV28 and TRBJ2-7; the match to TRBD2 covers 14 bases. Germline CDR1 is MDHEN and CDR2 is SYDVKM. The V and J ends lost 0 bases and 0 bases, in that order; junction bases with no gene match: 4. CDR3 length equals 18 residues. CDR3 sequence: CASSLWIGTSGSSYEQYF. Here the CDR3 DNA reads TGTGCCAGCAGTTTATGGATAGGGACTAGCGGGAGCTCCTACGAGCAGTACTTC.

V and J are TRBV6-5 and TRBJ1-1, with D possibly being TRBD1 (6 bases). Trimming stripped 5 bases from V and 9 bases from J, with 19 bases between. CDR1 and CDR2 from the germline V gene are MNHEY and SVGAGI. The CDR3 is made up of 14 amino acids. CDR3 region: CASSPPGGAVKAFF. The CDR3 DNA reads TGTGCCAGCAGTCCCCCGGGGGGCGCCGTGAAAGCTTTCTTT.

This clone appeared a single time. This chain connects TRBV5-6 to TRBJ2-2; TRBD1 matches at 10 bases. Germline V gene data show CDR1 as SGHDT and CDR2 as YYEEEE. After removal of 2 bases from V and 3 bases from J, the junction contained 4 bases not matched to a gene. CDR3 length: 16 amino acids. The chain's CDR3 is CASSLRTGGDTGELFF. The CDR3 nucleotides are TGTGCCAGCAGCTTACGGACAGGGGGGGACACCGGGGAGCTGTTTTTT.

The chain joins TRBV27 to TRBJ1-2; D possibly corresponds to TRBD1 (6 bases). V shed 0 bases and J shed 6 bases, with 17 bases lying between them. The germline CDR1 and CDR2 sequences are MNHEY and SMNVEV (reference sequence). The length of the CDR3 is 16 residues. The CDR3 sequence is CASSLSAGVLFDGYTF. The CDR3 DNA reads TGTGCCAGCAGTTTATCGGCAGGGGTATTGTTCGATGGCTACACCTTC.

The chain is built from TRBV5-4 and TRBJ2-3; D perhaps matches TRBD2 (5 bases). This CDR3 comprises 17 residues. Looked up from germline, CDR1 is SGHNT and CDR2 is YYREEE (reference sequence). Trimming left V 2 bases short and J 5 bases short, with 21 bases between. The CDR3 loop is CASSFGSPAGRLDTQYF. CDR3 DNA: TGTGCCAGCAGCTTTGGTTCTCCTGCGGGTAGATTAGATACGCAGTATTTT. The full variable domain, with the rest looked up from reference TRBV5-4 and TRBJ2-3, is ETGVTQSPTHLIKTRGQQVTLRCSSQSGHNTVSWYQQALGQGPQFIFQYYREEENGRGNFPPRFSGLQFPNYSSELNVNALELDDSALYLCASSFGSPAGRLDTQYFGPGTRLTVL.

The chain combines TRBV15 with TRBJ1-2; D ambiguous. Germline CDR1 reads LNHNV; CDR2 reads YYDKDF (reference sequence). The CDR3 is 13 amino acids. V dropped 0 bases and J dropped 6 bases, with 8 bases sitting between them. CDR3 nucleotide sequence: TGTGCCACCAGCAGAGATCGAGAGGATGGCTACACCTTC. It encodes CATSRDREDGYTF.

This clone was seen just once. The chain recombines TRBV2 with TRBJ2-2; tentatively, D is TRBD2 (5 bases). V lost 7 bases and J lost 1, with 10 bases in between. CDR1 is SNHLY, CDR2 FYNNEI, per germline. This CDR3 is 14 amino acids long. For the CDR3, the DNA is TGTGCCAGCACTCTAGCCTGGAACACCGGGGAGCTGTTTTTT. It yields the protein CASTLAWNTGELFF.

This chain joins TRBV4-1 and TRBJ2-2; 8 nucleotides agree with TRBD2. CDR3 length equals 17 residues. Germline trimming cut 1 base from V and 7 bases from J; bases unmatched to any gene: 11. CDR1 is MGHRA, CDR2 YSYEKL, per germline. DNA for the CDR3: TGCGCCAGCAGCCAAGTTAAAGCGGGAGTGGTAGTCGGGGAGCTGTTTTTT. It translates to CASSQVKAGVVVGELFF.

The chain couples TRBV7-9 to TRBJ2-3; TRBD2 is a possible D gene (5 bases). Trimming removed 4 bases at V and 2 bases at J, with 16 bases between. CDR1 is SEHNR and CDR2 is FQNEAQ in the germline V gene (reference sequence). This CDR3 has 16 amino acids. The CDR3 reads CASSSLVEAVTDTQYF. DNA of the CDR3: TGTGCCAGCAGCTCCTTAGTGGAAGCGGTCACAGATACGCAGTATTTT. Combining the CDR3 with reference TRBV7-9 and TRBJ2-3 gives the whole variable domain DTGVSQNPRHKITKRGQNVTFRCDPISEHNRLYWYRQTLGQGPEFLTYFQNEAQLEKSRLLSDRFSAERPKGSFSTLEIQRTEQGDSAMYLCASSSLVEAVTDTQYFGPGTRLTVL.

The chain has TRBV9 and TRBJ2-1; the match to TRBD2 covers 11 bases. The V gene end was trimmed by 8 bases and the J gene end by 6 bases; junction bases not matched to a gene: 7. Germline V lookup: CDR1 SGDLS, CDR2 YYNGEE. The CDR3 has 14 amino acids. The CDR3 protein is CASQTSGSANEQFF. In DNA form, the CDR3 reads TGTGCCAGTCAAACTAGCGGGAGTGCCAATGAGCAGTTCTTC.

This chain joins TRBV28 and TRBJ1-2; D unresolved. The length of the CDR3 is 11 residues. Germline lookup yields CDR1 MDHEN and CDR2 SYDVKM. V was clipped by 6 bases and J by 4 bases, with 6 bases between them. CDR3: CASRLLYGYTF. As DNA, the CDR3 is TGTGCCAGCAGACTCCTCTATGGCTACACCTTC.

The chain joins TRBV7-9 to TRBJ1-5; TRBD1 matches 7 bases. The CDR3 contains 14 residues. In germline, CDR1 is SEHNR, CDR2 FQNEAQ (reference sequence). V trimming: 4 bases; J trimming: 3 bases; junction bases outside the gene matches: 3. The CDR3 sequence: CASSSTGTNQPQHF. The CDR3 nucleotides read TGTGCCAGCAGCTCGACAGGGACCAATCAGCCCCAGCATTTT.

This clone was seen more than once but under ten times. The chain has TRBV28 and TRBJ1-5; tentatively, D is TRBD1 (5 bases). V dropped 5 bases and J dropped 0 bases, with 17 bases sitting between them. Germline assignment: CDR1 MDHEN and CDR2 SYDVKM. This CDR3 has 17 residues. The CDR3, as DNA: TGTGCCAGCAGTCCAGAGGTCCCAGGGTATAGCAATCAGCCCCAGCATTTT. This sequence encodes CASSPEVPGYSNQPQHF. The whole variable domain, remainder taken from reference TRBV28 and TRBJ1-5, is DVKVTQSSRYLVKRTGEKVFLECVQDMDHENMFWYRQDPGLGLRLIYFSYDVKMKEKGDIPEGYSVSREKKERFSLILESASTNQTSMYLCASSPEVPGYSNQPQHFGDGTRLSIL.

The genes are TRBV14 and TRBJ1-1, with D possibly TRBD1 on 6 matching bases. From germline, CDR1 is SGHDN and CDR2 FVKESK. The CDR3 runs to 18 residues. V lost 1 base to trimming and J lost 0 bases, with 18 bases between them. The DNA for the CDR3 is TGTGCCAGCAGCCAAGTTCTGGGTAAAGGGGGAATGAACACTGAAGCTTTCTTT. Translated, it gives CASSQVLGKGGMNTEAFF.